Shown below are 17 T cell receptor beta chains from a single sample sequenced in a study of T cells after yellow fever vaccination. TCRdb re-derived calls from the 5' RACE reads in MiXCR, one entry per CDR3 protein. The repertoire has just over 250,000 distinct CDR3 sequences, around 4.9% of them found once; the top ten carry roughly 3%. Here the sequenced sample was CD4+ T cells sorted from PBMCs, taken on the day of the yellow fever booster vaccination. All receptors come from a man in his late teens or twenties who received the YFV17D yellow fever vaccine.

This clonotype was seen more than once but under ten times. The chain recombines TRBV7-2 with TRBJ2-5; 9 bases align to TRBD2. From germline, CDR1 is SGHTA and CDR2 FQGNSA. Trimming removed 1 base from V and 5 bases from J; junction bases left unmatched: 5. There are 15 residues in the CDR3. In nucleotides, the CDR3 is TGTGCCAGCAGCTTAGGCGGGGGGGCCACGGAGACCCAGTACTTC. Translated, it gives CASSLGGGATETQYF.

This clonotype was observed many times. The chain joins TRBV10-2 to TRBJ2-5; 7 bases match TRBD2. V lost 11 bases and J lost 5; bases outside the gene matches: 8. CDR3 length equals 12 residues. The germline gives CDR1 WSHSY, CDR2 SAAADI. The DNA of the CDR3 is TGCGCCGCCGGACTAGAAATGGAGACCCAGTACTTC. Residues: CAAGLEMETQYF.

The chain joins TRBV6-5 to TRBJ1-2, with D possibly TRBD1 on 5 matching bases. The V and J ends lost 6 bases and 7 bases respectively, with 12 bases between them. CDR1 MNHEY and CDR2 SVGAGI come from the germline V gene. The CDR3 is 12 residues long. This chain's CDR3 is CASRIRDGGYTF. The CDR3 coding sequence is TGTGCCAGCAGAATCAGGGACGGTGGCTACACCTTC.

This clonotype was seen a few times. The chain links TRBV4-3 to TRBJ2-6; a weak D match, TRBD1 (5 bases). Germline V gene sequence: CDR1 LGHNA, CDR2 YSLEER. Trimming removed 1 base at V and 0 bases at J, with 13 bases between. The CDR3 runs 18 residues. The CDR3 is CASSQGPGSASGANVLTF. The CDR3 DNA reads TGCGCCAGCAGCCAAGGGCCAGGGTCGGCCTCTGGGGCCAACGTCCTGACTTTC.

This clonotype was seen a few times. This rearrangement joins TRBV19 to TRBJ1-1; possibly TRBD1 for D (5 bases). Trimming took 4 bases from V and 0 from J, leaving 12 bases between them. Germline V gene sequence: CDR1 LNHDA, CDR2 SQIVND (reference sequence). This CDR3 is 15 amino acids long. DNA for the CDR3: TGTGCCAGTAGTACCGGGGACCGACTGAACACTGAAGCTTTCTTT. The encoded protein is CASSTGDRLNTEAFF.

The CDR3 loop reads CASTAEDTQYF. For the CDR3, the DNA is TGTGCCAGCACGGCCGAAGATACGCAGTATTTT. This chain uses TRBV6-1 with TRBJ2-3; no definite D call. Germline CDR1 and CDR2: MNHNS and SASEGT. Trimming removed 7 bases from V and 5 bases from J, with 7 bases in between. This CDR3 is built from 11 residues.

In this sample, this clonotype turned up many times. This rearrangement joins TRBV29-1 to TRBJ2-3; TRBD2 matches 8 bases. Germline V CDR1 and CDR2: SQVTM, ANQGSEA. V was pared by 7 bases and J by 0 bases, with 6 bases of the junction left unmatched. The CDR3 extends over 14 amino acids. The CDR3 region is CSEDGGVSTDTQYF. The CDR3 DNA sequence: TGCAGCGAAGACGGGGGGGTCAGCACAGATACGCAGTATTTT.

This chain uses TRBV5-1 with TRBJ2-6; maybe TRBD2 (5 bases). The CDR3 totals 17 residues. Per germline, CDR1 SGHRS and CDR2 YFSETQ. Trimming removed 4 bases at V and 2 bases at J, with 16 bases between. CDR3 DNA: TGCGCCAGCAGCGGGAGACTACAGTTCCCTGGGGCCAACGTCCTGACTTTC. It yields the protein CASSGRLQFPGANVLTF.

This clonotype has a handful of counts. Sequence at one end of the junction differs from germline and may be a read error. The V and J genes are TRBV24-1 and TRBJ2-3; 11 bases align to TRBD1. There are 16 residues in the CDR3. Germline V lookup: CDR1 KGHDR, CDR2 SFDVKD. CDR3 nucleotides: TGTGCCATCAGTGACTTGCCGGGACAGGGGGCAGATACGCAGTATTTT. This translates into CAISDLPGQGADTQYF.

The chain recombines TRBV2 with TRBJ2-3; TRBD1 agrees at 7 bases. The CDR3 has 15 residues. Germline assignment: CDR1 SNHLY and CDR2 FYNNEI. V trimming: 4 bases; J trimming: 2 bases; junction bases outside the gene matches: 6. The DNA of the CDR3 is TGTGCCAGCAGTGGACAGGGACCACTCACAGATACGCAGTATTTT. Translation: CASSGQGPLTDTQYF.

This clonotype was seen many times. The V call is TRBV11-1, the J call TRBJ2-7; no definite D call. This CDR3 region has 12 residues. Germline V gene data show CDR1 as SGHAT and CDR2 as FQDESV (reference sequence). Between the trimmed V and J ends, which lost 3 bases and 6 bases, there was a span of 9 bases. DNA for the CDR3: TGTGCCAGCAGCTTTAGCCTAAGCGAGCAGTACTTC. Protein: CASSFSLSEQYF. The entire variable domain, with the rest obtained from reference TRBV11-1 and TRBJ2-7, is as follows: EAEVAQSPRYKITEKSQAVAFWCDPISGHATLYWYRQILGQGPELLVQFQDESVVDDSQLPKDRFSAERLKGVDSTLKIQPAELGDSAMYLCASSFSLSEQYFGPGTRLTVT.

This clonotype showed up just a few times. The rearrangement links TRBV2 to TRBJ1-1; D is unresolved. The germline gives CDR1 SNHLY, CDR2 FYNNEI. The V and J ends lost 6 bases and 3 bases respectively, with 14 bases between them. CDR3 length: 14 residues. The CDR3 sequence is CASRQPVGYTEAFF. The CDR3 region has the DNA TGTGCCAGCAGGCAACCGGTGGGGTACACTGAAGCTTTCTTT.

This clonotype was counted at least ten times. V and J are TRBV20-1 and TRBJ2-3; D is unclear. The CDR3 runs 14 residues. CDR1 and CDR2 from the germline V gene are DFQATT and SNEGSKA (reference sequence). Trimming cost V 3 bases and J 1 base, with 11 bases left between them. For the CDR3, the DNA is TGCAGTGCTAGTTCGGGTATCGGCACAGATACGCAGTATTTT. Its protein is CSASSGIGTDTQYF.

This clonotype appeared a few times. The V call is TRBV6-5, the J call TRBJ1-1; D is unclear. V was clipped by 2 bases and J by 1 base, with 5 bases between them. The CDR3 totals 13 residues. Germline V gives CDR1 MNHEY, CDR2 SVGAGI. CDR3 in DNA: TGTGCCAGCAGTTACAACCAGAACACTGAAGCTTTCTTT. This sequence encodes CASSYNQNTEAFF.

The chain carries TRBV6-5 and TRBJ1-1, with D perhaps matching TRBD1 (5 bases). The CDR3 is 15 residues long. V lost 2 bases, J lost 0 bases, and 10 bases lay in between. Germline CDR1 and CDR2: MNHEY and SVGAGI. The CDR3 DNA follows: TGTGCCAGCAGTTACAGGACGACAGTGAACACTGAAGCTTTCTTT. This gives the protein CASSYRTTVNTEAFF.

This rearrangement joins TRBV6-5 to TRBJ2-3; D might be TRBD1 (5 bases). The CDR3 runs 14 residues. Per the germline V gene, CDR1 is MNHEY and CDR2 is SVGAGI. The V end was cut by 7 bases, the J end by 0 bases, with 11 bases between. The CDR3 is CASKPTASTDTQYF. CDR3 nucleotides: TGTGCCAGCAAACCGACAGCTAGCACAGATACGCAGTATTTT.

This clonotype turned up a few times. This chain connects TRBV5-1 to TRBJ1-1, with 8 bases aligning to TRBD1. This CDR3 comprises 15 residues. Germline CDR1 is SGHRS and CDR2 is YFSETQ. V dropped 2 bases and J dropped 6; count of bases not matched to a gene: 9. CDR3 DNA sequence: TGCGCCAGCAGCTTTTATACAGGGGGTCTCGCTGAAGCTTTCTTT. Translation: CASSFYTGGLAEAFF.